Below, 17 T cell receptor beta chains from the same sample are listed, as sequenced in a study of OX40 agonist ivuxolimab in advanced cancers. Profiling relied on immunoSEQ multiplex PCR, and the TCRdb table lists in-frame clones only, not all of them. The repertoire consists of about 61,000 clones, with about nine tenths occurring once and the leading ten covering approximately 23%. Sequenced material: CD4+ or CD8+ T cells sorted from blood, taken in a trial of the OX40 agonist ivuxolimab. The receptors were sampled from an adult with an advanced solid tumor such as melanoma, head and neck, liver or kidney cancer.

In its sample, this clone was seen once. The J gene is TRBJ1-5, the V gene TRBV4-1, with 7 bases that match TRBD1. Per the germline V gene, CDR1 is MGHRA and CDR2 is YSYEKL. Trimming at V came to 0 bases and at J to 7 bases, leaving 6 bases not matched to a gene. The CDR3 totals 15 residues. CDR3 bases: TGCGCCAGCAGCCAAGATCAGGGAGGGGGCCAGCCCCAGCATTTT. This sequence encodes CASSQDQGGGQPQHF.

J is TRBJ2-1 and V is TRBV9, with TRBD2 matching over 11 bases. Germline assignment: CDR1 SGDLS and CDR2 YYNGEE. The CDR3 covers 15 residues. Trimming at V came to 0 bases and at J to 12 bases, leaving 8 bases not matched to a gene. The CDR3 DNA sequence: TGTGCCAGCAGCGTAGCAGGGACTAGCGGACTGGGGCAGTTCTTC. Encoded protein: CASSVAGTSGLGQFF.

A note on this clone: Other DNA sequences in this sample translate to the same CDR3. This chain uses TRBV30 with TRBJ1-5; D unclear. Trimming removed 5 bases at V and 0 bases at J, with 11 bases between. Germline CDR1 is GTSNPN and CDR2 is SVGIG (reference sequence). This CDR3 region has 14 residues. The CDR3 loop is CAWGSENSNQPQHF. The DNA of the CDR3 is TGTGCCTGGGGATCCGAGAATAGCAATCAGCCCCAGCATTTT.

V usage is TRBV5-1 and J usage is TRBJ2-1, with 12 bases fitting TRBD1. The J segment lost 8 bases and the V segment lost 4 bases, leaving 7 bases of the junction unmatched. Germline V CDR1 and CDR2: SGHRS, YFSETQ. The CDR3 is 15 residues long. The CDR3 region is CASSPTGTGGYEQFF. In DNA form, the CDR3 reads TGCGCCAGCAGCCCAACCGGGACAGGGGGCTATGAGCAGTTCTTC.

This chain links TRBV4-2 with TRBJ2-7; no firm D call. This CDR3 spans 12 amino acids. Per the germline V gene, CDR1 is LGHNA and CDR2 is YNFKEQ. The germline V and J ends were trimmed by 1 base and 5 bases, with 6 bases remaining between them. This chain's CDR3 is CASSQGANEQYF. Here the CDR3 DNA reads TGTGCCAGCAGCCAAGGGGCGAACGAGCAGTACTTC.

The chain links TRBV6-1 to TRBJ2-3, with D hard to call. Germline V gene data show CDR1 as MNHNS and CDR2 as SASEGT. The V end was cut by 4 bases, the J end by 5 bases, with 19 bases between. The CDR3 totals 16 residues. Here the CDR3 reads CASSALFIANQDTQYF. The DNA for the CDR3 is TGTGCCAGCAGTGCCCTATTTATCGCCAATCAAGATACGCAGTATTTT.

This rearrangement joins TRBV2 to TRBJ1-1; D not resolved. The CDR3 is 12 residues long. The V gene's germline CDR1 is SNHLY and CDR2 FYNNEI. Trimming removed 2 bases from V and 11 bases from J, with 12 bases in between. The CDR3 DNA sequence: TGTGCCAGCAGTGAAAGCAGGATTGGGGCTTTCTTT. Amino acids: CASSESRIGAFF.

Points on this clone: A read error may produce the germline difference seen at one junction end. The rearrangement links TRBV6-5 to TRBJ2-3; the match to TRBD1 covers 7 bases. Germline V gene lookup returns CDR1 MNHEY and CDR2 SVGAGI. The CDR3 contains 12 residues. CDR3 sequence: CASSIGQDMQYF. In DNA form, the CDR3 reads TGTGCCAGCAGTATTGGACAGGATATGCAGTATTTT.

This sequence joins TRBV6-5 and TRBJ2-7; D is uncertain. Germline CDR1 and CDR2: MNHEY and SVGAGI. The CDR3 covers 11 residues. Trimming stripped 6 bases from V and 3 bases from J, with 6 bases between. CDR3 region: CASRGLYEQYF. As DNA, the CDR3 is TGTGCCAGCAGGGGCCTCTACGAGCAGTACTTC.

J is TRBJ2-1 and V is TRBV28; 8 bases align to TRBD2. V dropped 3 bases and J dropped 0; count of bases not matched to a gene: 13. Germline V lookup: CDR1 MDHEN, CDR2 SYDVKM. The CDR3 contains 19 residues. CDR3 nucleotide sequence: TGTGCCAGCAGTTTTGGTACTAGCGGCCCGATAAGCTCCTACAATGAGCAGTTCTTC. Encoded protein: CASSFGTSGPISSYNEQFF.

The rearrangement joins TRBV4-2 to TRBJ2-3; D gene ambiguous. Trimming took 0 bases from V and 11 from J, leaving 15 bases between them. CDR3 length: 14 residues. Germline assignment: CDR1 LGHNA and CDR2 YNFKEQ. The CDR3 sequence is CASSQEGSPLGQYF. Written as DNA, the CDR3 is TGTGCCAGCAGCCAAGAGGGTAGCCCCCTTGGGCAGTATTTT.

The CDR3 DNA is TGTGCCAGTAGTTTATCCCCCTCTGGAAACACCATATATTTT. Protein sequence: CASSLSPSGNTIYF. This chain links TRBV19 with TRBJ1-3; D gene ambiguous. The germline V gene has CDR1 LNHDA and CDR2 SQIVND (reference sequence). Between the trimmed V and J ends, which lost 5 bases and 0 bases, there was a span of 8 bases. The CDR3 covers 14 residues.

This clone was seen only once. The chain uses TRBV7-9 and TRBJ2-7; TRBD2 matches at 8 bases. This CDR3 is built from 14 residues. J was trimmed by 3 bases and V by 4 bases; bases with no gene match: 5. CDR1 and CDR2 from the germline V gene are SEHNR and FQNEAQ (reference sequence). Here the CDR3 reads CASSSSGTSYEQYV. Written as DNA, the CDR3 is TGTGCCAGCAGCTCTTCCGGGACTAGCTACGAGCAGTACGTC.

This clone was seen just once. The V and J genes are TRBV28 and TRBJ2-2; D may be TRBD1 or TRBD2 (5 bases each). Trimming took 2 bases from V and 3 from J, leaving 7 bases between them. Germline values: CDR1 MDHEN, CDR2 SYDVKM. This CDR3 comprises 14 residues. The CDR3 coding sequence is TGTGCCAGCAGTTTACTGGGGGACACCGGGGAGCTGTTTTTT. It codes for CASSLLGDTGELFF.

The chain uses TRBV28 and TRBJ2-3; TRBD1 agrees at 7 bases. The germline CDR1 and CDR2 sequences are MDHEN and SYDVKM. V was pared by 6 bases and J by 3 bases, with 12 bases of the junction left unmatched. The CDR3 extends over 16 amino acids. The CDR3 sequence: CASSDYGEGATDTQYF. In DNA, the CDR3 is TGTGCCAGCAGCGATTACGGCGAGGGGGCTACAGATACGCAGTATTTT. Looking up the rest from reference TRBV28 and TRBJ2-3 gives the full variable domain: DVKVTQSSRYLVKRTGEKVFLECVQDMDHENMFWYRQDPGLGLRLIYFSYDVKMKEKGDIPEGYSVSREKKERFSLILESASTNQTSMYLCASSDYGEGATDTQYFGPGTRLTVL.

The rearrangement links TRBV19 to TRBJ2-2; unclear D gene. CDR1 LNHDA and CDR2 SQIVND come from the germline V gene (reference sequence). The CDR3 spans 13 residues. Trimming pared 5 bases from V and 2 bases from J, leaving 6 bases between. The CDR3 sequence: CASSAENTGELFF. DNA of the CDR3: TGTGCCAGTAGTGCAGAAAACACCGGGGAGCTGTTTTTT.

The chain carries TRBV7-9 and TRBJ1-6, with 9 bases fitting TRBD1. V lost 1 base, J lost 10 bases, and 5 bases stayed unmatched. Per germline, CDR1 SEHNR and CDR2 FQNEAQ (reference sequence). The length of the CDR3 is 15 residues. The chain's CDR3 is CASSLVQGASSPLHF. The CDR3 bases are TGTGCCAGCAGCTTAGTACAGGGGGCTTCCTCACCCCTCCACTTT.